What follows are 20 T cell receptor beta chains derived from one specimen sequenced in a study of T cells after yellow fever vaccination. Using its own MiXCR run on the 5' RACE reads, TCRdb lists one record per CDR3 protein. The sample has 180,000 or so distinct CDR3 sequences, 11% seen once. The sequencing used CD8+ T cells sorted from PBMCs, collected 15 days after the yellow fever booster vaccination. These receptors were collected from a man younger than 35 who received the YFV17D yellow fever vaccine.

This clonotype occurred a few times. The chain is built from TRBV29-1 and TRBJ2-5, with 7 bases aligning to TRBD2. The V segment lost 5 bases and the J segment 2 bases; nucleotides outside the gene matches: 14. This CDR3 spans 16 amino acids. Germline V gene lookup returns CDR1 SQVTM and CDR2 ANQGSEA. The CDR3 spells CSVMGSGGINQETQYF. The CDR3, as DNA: TGCAGCGTTATGGGGTCGGGGGGAATCAATCAAGAGACCCAGTACTTC.

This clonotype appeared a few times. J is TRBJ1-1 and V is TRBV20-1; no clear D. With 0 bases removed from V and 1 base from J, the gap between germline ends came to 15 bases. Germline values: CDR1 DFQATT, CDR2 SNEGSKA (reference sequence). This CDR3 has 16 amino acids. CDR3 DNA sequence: TGCAGTGCTAGAGATCTCATGGGTTCAGAGAACACTGAAGCTTTCTTT. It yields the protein CSARDLMGSENTEAFF.

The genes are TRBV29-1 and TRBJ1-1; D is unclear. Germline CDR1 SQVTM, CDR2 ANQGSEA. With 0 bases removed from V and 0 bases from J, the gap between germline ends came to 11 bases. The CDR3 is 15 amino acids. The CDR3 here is CSVEDSAFMNTEAFF. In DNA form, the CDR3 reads TGCAGCGTTGAAGATTCGGCATTCATGAACACTGAAGCTTTCTTT.

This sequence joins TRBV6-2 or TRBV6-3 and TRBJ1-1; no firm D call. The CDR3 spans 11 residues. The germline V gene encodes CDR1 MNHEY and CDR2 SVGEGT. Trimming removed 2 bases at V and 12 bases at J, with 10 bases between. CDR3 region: CASSYASRTFF. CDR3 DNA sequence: TGTGCCAGCAGTTACGCCTCGCGGACTTTCTTT.

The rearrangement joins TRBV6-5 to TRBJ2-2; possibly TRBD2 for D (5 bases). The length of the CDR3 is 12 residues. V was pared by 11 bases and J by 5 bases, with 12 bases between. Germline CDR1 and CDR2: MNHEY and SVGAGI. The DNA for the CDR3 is TGTGCCGCCCAAGAGGGAACCGGGGAGCTGTTTTTT. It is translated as CAAQEGTGELFF.

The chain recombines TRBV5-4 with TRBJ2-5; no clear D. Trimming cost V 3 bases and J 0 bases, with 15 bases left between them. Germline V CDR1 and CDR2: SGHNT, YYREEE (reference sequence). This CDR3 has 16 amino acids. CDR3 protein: CASSSREAEHQETQYF. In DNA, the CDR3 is TGTGCCAGCAGCTCACGCGAGGCGGAGCACCAAGAGACCCAGTACTTC.

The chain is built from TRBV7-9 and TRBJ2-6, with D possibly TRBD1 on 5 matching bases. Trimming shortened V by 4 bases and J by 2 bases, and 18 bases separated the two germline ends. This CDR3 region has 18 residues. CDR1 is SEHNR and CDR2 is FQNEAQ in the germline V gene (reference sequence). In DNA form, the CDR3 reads TGTGCCAGCAGCTCCCCCCTAGGGGCGGCCGCTGGGGCCAACGTCCTGACTTTC. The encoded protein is CASSSPLGAAAGANVLTF.

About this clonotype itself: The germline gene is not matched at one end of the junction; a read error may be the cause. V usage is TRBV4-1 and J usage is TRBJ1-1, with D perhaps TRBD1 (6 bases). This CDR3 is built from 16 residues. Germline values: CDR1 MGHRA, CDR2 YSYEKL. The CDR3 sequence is CVSSPQAYGGHTEAFF. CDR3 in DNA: TGCGTCAGCAGCCCCCAGGCTTACGGGGGGCACACTGAAGCTTTCTTT.

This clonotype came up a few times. CDR3 sequence: CASSYSTTKQGDPEAFF. Here the CDR3 DNA reads TGTGCCAGCAGTTACTCGACGACGAAACAGGGTGACCCTGAAGCTTTCTTT. V gene TRBV6-5 combines with J gene TRBJ1-1; D may be TRBD1 (6 bases). This CDR3 contains 17 residues. Germline lookup yields CDR1 MNHEY and CDR2 SVGAGI. V shed 0 bases and J shed 6 bases, with 20 bases lying between them.

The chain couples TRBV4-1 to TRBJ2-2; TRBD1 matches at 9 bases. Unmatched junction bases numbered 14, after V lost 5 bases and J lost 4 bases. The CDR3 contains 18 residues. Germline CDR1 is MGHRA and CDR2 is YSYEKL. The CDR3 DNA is TGCGCCAGCAGCTACCGCGGGACAGGGAGAGAGGTCACCGGGGAGCTGTTTTTT. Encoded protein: CASSYRGTGREVTGELFF.

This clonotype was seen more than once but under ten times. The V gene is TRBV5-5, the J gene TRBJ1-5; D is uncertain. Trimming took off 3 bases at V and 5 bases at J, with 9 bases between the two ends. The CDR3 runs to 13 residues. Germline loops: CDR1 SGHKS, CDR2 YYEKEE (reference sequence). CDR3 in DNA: TGTGCCAGCAGCTACCAGGACGATCAGCCCCAGCATTTT. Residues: CASSYQDDQPQHF.

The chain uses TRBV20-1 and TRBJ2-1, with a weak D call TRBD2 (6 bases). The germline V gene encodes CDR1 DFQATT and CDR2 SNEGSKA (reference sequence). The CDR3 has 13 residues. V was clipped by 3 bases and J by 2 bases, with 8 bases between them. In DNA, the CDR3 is TGCAGTGCTAGCGGGGAGGCCTACAATGAGCAGTTCTTC. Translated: CSASGEAYNEQFF.

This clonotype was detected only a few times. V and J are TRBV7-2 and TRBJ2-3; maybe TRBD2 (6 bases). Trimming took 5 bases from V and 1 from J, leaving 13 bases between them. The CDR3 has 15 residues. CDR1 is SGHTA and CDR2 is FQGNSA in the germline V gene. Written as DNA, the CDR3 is TGTGCCAGCAGCGGCCTGCCGGGGGGCACAGATACGCAGTATTTT. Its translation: CASSGLPGGTDTQYF.

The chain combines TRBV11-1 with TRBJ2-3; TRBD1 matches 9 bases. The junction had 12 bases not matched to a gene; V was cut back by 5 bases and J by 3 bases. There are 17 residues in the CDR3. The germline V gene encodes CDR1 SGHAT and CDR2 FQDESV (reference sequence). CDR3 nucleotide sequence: TGTGCCAGCAGCCCCCGGACAGGGGAATTGAGGACAGATACGCAGTATTTT. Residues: CASSPRTGELRTDTQYF. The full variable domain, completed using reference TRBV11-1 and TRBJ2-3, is EAEVAQSPRYKITEKSQAVAFWCDPISGHATLYWYRQILGQGPELLVQFQDESVVDDSQLPKDRFSAERLKGVDSTLKIQPAELGDSAMYLCASSPRTGELRTDTQYFGPGTRLTVL.

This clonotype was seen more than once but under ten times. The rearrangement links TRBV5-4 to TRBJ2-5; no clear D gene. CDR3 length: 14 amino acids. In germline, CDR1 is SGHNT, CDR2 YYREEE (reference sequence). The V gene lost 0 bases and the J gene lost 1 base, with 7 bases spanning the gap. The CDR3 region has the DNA TGTGCCAGCAGCTTGGAGGCAGCCCAAGAGACCCAGTACTTC. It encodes CASSLEAAQETQYF. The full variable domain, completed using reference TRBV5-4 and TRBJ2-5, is ETGVTQSPTHLIKTRGQQVTLRCSSQSGHNTVSWYQQALGQGPQFIFQYYREEENGRGNFPPRFSGLQFPNYSSELNVNALELDDSALYLCASSLEAAQETQYFGPGTRLLVL.

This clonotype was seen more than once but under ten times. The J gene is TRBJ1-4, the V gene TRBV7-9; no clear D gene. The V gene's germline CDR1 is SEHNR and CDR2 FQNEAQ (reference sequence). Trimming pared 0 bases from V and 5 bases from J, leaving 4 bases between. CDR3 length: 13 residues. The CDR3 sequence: CASSLAVNEKLFF. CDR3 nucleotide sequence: TGTGCCAGCAGCTTAGCGGTGAATGAAAAACTGTTTTTT.

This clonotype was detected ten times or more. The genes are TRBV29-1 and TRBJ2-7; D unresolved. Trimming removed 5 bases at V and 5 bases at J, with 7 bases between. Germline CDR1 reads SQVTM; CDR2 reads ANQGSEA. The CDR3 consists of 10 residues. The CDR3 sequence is CSVLTHEQYF. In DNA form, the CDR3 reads TGCAGCGTTTTGACACACGAGCAGTACTTC.

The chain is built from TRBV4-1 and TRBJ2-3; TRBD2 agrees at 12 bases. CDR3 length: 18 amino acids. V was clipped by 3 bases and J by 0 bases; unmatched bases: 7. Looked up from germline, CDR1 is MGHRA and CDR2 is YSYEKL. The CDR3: CASSHRLAGAPSTDTQYF. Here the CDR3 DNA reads TGCGCCAGCAGCCACAGACTAGCGGGGGCGCCTAGCACAGATACGCAGTATTTT.

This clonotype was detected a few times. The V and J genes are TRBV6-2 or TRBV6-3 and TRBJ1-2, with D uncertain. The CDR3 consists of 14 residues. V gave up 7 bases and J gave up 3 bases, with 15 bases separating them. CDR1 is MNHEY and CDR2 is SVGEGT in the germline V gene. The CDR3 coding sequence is TGTGCCAGCACTGGGAACAGTTTAGACTATGGCTACACCTTC. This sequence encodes CASTGNSLDYGYTF.

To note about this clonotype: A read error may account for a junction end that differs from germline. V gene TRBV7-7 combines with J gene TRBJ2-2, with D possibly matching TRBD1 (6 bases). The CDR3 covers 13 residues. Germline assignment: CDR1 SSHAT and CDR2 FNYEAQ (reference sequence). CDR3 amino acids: CASSPTQGGELFF. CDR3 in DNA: TGTGCTAGCAGCCCAACGCAGGGGGGGGAGCTGTTTTTT.